This T cell receptor (beta chain) is from a study of CD4+ T cells in melanoma. As to this clone: Its antigen is unknown.

Germline V gene lookup returns CDR1 SGHNT and CDR2 YYREEE (reference sequence). V lost 4 bases to trimming and J lost 0 bases, with 11 bases between them. CDR3 length equals 14 residues. Study-wide findings and caveats: Diverse differentiation states were reported for melanoma neoantigen-specific CD4+ T cells.

The protocol was immunoSEQ multiplex PCR, while the TCRdb copy is restricted to in-frame clones and leaves out a portion. Of roughly 110,000 clones in the sample, around 93% were seen once. The chain carries TRBV5-4 and TRBJ2-7; D gene unclear. This receptor was obtained from a human donor with melanoma. The sequencing sample was made of peripheral blood. Here the CDR3 reads CASSRMDGSYEQYF. The CDR3 bases are TGTGCCAGCAGCCGGATGGACGGCTCCTACGAGCAGTACTTC.